The next 2 T cell receptor beta chains were all read from a single sample in a study of graft-versus-host responses after intestinal transplantation. TCRdb's table, derived via immunoSEQ multiplex PCR, lists solely in-frame clones and lacks some. Here the sample spans about 15,000 clones, 74% being singletons. Both intraepithelial and lamina propria lymphocytes were released by processing graft tissue. The specimen comprised ileum tissue, sampled 14 days after transplant. The receptors stem from a human patient who received an intestinal transplant, so some T cells may come from the graft donor.

Only a few counts were recorded for this clone. CDR3 protein: CSVAGVPTNEKLFF. CDR3 DNA sequence: TGCAGCGTTGCAGGGGTACCAACTAATGAAAAACTGTTTTTT. The chain links TRBV29-1 to TRBJ1-4; D is perhaps TRBD1 (6 bases). V lost 4 bases and J lost 0, with 9 bases in between. The CDR3 extends over 14 amino acids. Germline CDR1 reads SQVTM; CDR2 reads ANQGSEA. The full variable domain, rest sourced from reference TRBV29-1 and TRBJ1-4, is SAVISQKPSRDICQRGTSLTIQCQVDSQVTMMFWYRQQPGQSLTLIATANQGSEATYESGFVIDKFPISRPNLTFSTLTVSNMSPEDSSIYLCSVAGVPTNEKLFFGSGTQLSVL.

This rearrangement joins TRBV5-1 to TRBJ2-7; possibly TRBD2 for D (6 bases). The ends were cut back, 0 bases at V and 3 bases at J, with 10 bases in the middle. Per the germline V gene, CDR1 is SGHRS and CDR2 is YFSETQ. This CDR3 is 14 amino acids long. The CDR3 loop is CASSLEPGVYEQYF. In nucleotides, the CDR3 is TGCGCCAGCAGCTTGGAGCCGGGAGTCTACGAGCAGTACTTC.